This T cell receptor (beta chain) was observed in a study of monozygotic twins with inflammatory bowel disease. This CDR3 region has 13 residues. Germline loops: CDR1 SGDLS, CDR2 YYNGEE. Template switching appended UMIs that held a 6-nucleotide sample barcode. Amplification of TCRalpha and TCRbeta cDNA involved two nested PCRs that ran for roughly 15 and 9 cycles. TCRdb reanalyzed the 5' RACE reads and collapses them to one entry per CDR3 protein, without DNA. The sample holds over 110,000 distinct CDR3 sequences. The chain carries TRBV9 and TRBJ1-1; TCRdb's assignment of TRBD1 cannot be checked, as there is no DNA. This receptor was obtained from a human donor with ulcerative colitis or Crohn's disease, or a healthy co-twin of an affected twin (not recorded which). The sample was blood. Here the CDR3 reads CASSSRQYTEAFF.